This T cell receptor beta chain was recorded in a study of CD4 and CD8 cells across lung adenocarcinoma regions. The table lists this clonotype with a count of one. Via MiXCR, TCRdb re-called the PCR reads, giving one row per CDR3 protein. The repertoire holds roughly 4,500 distinct CDR3 sequences, with 52% as singletons. V shed 6 bases and J shed 2 bases, with 18 bases lying between them. The CDR3 spans 16 residues. The germline gives CDR1 MNHEY, CDR2 SMNVEV (reference sequence). This TCR was recovered from a female donor with lung adenocarcinoma. The CD4 and CD8 labels of this study may be unreliable. The source material was CD4+ T cells from the center of a lung tumor. J is TRBJ2-3 and V is TRBV27; D could derive from TRBD1 or TRBD2 (5 bases each). The chain's CDR3 is CASRGRGARDTDTQYF. CDR3 sequence (DNA): TGTGCCAGCAGGGGCCGAGGGGCGCGAGACACAGATACGCAGTATTTT.